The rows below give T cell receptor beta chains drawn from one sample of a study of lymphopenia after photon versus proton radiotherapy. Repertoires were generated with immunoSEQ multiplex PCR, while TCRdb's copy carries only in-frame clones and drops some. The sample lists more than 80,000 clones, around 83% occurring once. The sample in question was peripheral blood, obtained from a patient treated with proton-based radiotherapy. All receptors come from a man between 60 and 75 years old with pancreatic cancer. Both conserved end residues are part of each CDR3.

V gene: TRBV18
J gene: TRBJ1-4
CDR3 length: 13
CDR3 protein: CASSPLLDEKLFF

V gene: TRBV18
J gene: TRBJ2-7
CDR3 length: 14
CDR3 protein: CASSPGDTPYEQYF

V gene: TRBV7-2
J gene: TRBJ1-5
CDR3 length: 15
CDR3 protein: CASSSQATASQPQHF

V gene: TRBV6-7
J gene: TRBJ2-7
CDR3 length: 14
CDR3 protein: CASVSTSGRGEQYF

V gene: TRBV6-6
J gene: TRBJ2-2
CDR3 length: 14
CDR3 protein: CASGGQSDTGELFF

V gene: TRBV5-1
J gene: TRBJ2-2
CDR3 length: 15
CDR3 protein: CASSPGLALVGELFF

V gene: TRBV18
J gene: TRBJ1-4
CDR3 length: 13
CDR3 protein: CASSVDRAEKLFF

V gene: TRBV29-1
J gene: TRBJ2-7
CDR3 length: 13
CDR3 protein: CISGGVSSYEQYF

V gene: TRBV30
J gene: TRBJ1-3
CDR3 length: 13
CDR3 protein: CAGGDFSGNTIYF

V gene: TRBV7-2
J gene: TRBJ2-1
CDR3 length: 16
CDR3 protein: CASSPAPAGDYNEQFF

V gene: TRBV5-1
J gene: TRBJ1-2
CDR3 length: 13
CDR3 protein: CASSRGQGDGYTF

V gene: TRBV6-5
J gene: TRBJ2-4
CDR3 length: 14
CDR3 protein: CASTPAAGGNIQYF

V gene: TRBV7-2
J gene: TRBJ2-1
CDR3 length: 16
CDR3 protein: CASSVPGLRSLNEQFF

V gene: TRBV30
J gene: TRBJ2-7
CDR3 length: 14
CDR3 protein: CAWRLGGRGHEQYF

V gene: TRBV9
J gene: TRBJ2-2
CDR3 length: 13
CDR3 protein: CATAGEHTGELFF

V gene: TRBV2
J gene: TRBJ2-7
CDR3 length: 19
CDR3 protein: CASRSVPGTGPQKSYEQYF

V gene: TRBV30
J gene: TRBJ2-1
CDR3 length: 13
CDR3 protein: CAWSSGFYNEQFF

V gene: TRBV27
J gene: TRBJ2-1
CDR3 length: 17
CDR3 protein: CASSLSSNSHLGNEQFF